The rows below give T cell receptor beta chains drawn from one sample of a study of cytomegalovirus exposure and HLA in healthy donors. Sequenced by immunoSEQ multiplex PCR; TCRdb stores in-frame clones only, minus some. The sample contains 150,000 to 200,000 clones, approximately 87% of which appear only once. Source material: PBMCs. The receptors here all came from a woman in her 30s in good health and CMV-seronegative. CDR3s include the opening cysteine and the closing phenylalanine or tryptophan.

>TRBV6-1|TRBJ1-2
CASRAYEANYGYTF
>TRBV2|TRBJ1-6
CASSERTGENSPLHF
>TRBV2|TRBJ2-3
CASSPSTDTQYF
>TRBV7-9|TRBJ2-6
CASSPRPLRGAGANVLTF
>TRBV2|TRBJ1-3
CASSHPNEQESGNTIYF
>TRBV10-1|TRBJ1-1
CASSESAGAGTEAFF
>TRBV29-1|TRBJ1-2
CSVQTGNGYTF
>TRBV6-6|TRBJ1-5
CASSFGFVGNLQPQHF
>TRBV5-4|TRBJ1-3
CASSLGAPLGNTIYF
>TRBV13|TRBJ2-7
CASSYRDRVSYEQYF
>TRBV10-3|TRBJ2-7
CAISDNLSYEQYF
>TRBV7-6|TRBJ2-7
CASSAGTGPYEQYF
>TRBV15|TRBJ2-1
CATSRVGFPGGSYNEQFF
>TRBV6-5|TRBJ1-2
CASSYSKTAANYGYTF
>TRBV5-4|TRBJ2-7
CASSSRGNEQYF
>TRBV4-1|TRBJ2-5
CASSHGTSGAQETQYF
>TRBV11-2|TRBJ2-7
CASSTRDGRDEQYF
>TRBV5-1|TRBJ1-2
CASSSGTGIEGYGYTF
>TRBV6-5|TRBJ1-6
CASSYAGYNSPLHF
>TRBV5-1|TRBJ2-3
CASSRQGTPSTDTQYF
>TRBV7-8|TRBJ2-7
CASRRGTGPYEQYF
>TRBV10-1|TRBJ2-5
CASSESRGGGETQYF
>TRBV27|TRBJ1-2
CATGRDSDYGYTF
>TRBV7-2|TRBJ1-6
CASSPHGGSPLHF
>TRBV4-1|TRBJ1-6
CASSWDRANSPLHF
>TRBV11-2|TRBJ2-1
CASSFWGEGYNEQFF
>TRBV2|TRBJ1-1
CASRMRGPNTEAFF
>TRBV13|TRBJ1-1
CASRSGQGGSEAFF
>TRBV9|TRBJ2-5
CASSVSASGGAWETQYF
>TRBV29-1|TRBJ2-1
CSVARDREFRGEQFF
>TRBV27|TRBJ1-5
CASSLAGNQPQHF